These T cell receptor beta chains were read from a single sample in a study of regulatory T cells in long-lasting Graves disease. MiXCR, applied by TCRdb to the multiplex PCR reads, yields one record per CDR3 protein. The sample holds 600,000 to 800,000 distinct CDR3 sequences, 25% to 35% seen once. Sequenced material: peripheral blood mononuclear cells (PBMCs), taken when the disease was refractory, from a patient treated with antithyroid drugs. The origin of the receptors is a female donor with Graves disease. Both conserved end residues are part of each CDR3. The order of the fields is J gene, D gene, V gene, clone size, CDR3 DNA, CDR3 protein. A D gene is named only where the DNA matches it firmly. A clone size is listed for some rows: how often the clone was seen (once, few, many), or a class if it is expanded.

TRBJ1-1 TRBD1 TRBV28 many TGTGCCAGCAGTACCTATGGGACAGGGAACACTGAAGCTTTCTTT CASSTYGTGNTEAFF
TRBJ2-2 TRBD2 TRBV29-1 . TGCAGCGTTGACGAGGGACTAGGCACCGGGGAGCTGTTTTTT CSVDEGLGTGELFF
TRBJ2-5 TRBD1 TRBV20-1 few TGCAGTGCTGCCCAGGGGGCGTTTATGGAGACCCAGTACTTC CSAAQGAFMETQYF
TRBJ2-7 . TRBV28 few TGTGCCACCACTCACATTTACGAGCAGTACTTC CATTHIYEQYF
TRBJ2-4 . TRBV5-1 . TGCGCCAGCAGCTTGGACGAGGGCATTCAGTACTTC CASSLDEGIQYF
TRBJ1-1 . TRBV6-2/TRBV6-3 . TGTGCCAGCAGTTATTTAGGGGCCAATACAGCTTTCTTT CASSYLGANTAFF
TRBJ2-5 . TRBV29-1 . TGCAGCGTTGAAGTTTGGCCGGGAGAGACCCAGTACTTC CSVEVWPGETQYF
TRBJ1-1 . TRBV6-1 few TGTGCCAGCACGAAAACACGGAACACTGAAGCTTTCTTT CASTKTRNTEAFF
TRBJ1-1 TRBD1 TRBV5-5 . TGTGCCAGCAGCTTACAGGGGACACGGGGGGTGAACACTGAAGCTTTCTTT CASSLQGTRGVNTEAFF
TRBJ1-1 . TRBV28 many TGTGCCAGCAGTTTAAGCCCCGGGACGGAATACACTGAAGCTTTCTTT CASSLSPGTEYTEAFF
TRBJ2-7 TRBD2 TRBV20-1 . TGCAGTGCCATTGGACTAGCGGGAGACGAGCAGTACTTC CSAIGLAGDEQYF
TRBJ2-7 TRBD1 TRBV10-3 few TGTGCCATCAGAGCTTCAGGGGGCAACGACGAGCAGTACTTC CAIRASGGNDEQYF
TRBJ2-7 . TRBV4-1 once TGCGCCAGCAGCCAGGAGACTATCTCCTACAAGCAGTACTTC CASSQETISYKQYF
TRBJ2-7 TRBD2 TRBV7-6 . TGTGCCAGCAGCTTACTAGCGGGAGTGGCTTACGAGCAGTACTTC CASSLLAGVAYEQYF
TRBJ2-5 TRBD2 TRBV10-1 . TGCGCCAGCAGTGAGTCGGGACTAGCAAAGAGGACCCAGTACTTC CASSESGLAKRTQYF
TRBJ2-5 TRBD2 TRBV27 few TGTGCCAGCAGTTTATTAGGACTAGCGGGAGGAAGCCAAGAGACCCAGTACTTC CASSLLGLAGGSQETQYF
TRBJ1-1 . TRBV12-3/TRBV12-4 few TGTGCCAGCATAAAGGGGCTTGGGAACACTGAAGCTTTCTTT CASIKGLGNTEAFF
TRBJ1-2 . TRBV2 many TGTGCCAGCAGGGGAGCGGGGACTAACTATGGCTACACCTTC CASRGAGTNYGYTF
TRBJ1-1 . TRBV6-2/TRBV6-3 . TGTGCCAGCAGTTACTCTGGGGGGGCCGCCAACACTGAAGCTTTCTTT CASSYSGGAANTEAFF
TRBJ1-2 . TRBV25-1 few TGTGCCAGCAGTGCCACCAAGGGAGGCTACACCTTC CASSATKGGYTF
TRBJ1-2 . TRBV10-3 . TGTGCCATCAGGGAGGGAGCTAACTATGGCTACACCTTC CAIREGANYGYTF
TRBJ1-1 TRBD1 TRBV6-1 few TGTGCCAGCACTAGGGGGGGGCAGGGGGCTAGAAACACTGAAGCTTTCTTT CASTRGGQGARNTEAFF
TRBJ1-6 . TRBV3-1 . TGTGCCAGCAGCGGGGGCCATTCACCCCTCCACTTT CASSGGHSPLHF
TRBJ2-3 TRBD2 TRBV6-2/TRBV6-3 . TGTGCCAGCAGGACTAGCGGGAGGGCCACAGATACGCAGTATTTT CASRTSGRATDTQYF
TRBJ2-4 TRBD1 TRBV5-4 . TGTGCCAGCTCCCGAACTGGCGCAGGGGGCAGAGTGTTAGCCAAAAACATTCAGTACTTC CASSRTGAGGRVLAKNIQYF
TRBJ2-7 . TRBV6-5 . TGTGCCAGCAGTTACCCCACTCCCTACGAGCAGTACTTC CASSYPTPYEQYF
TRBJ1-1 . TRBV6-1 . TGTGCCAGCAGTGGCGGGATTTACACTGAAGCTTTCTTT CASSGGIYTEAFF
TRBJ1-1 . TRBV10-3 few TGTGCCATCAGTGGAGGTGGATACCAGCTGTCTGAAGCTTTCTTT CAISGGGYQLSEAFF
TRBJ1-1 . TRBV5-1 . TGCGCCAGCAGCTTGGGTGTCCAAACAGCGAACACTGAAGCTTTCTTT CASSLGVQTANTEAFF
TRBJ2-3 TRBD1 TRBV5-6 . TGTGCCAGCAGCTTAGTTGGGGACAGGGGGACAGATACGCAGTATTTT CASSLVGDRGTDTQYF
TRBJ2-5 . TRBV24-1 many TGTGCCACCAGTGATGGGCCAAAACTAGGGTCGGAGACCCAGTACTTC CATSDGPKLGSETQYF
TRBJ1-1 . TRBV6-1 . TGTGCCAGCAGTCGGGTAGGAGGGAACGGTGAAGCTTTCTTT CASSRVGGNGEAFF
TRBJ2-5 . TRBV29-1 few TGCAGCGTGGAGGTGGGACCGCAGATCCAAGAGACCCAGTACTTC CSVEVGPQIQETQYF
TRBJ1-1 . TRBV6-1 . TGTGCCAGCAGTCCCTGGGGGGGTGAAGCTTTCTTT CASSPWGGEAFF
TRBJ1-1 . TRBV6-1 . TGTGCCAGCAGACCAACAACCGGGGAAGCTTTCTTT CASRPTTGEAFF
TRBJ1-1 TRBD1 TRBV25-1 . TGTGCCAACAGTGAGGGGACAGCTGAAGCTTTCTTT CANSEGTAEAFF
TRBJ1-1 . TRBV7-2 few TGTGCCAGCAGCAAGGGGGGTGTAGGGAACACTGAAGCTTTCTTT CASSKGGVGNTEAFF
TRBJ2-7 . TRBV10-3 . TGTGCCACCGCCCCGGGACCCAACTCCTACGAGCAGTACTTC CATAPGPNSYEQYF
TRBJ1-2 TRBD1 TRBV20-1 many TGCAGTGAAAGGACAGGGGGCTATGGCTACACCTTC CSERTGGYGYTF
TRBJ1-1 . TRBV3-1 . TGTGCCAGCAGCCACAGGATGGCCAACACTGAAGCTTTCTTT CASSHRMANTEAFF
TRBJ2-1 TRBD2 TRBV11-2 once TGCGCCAGCAGCCAAGAGGGACTAGCGGGAGCAGAGCAGTTCTTC CASSQEGLAGAEQFF
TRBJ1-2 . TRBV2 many TGTGCCAGCAGTACAGGGTCGGAAGGAGGCTACACCTTC CASSTGSEGGYTF
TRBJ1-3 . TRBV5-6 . TGTGCCAGCAGCTTGGCTACGACGAGCTCTGGAAACACCATATATTTT CASSLATTSSGNTIYF
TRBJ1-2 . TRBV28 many TGTGCCAGCAGACCCGCCGAAGGACAGACCTATGGCTACACCTTC CASRPAEGQTYGYTF
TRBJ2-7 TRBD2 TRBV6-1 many TGTGCCAGCAGACTAGCGGGAGGGCCCGAGCAGTACTTC CASRLAGGPEQYF
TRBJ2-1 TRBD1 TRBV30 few TGTGCCTGGGATACCGGGACAGTAAACAATGAGCAGTTCTTC CAWDTGTVNNEQFF
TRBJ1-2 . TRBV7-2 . TGTGCCAGCAGCTTAGAGGGGGGGCTGGTCTATGGCTACACCTTC CASSLEGGLVYGYTF
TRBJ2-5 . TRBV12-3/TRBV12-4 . TGTGCCAGCAGTTTAATAAAAGAGGTCCAAGAGACCCAGTACTTC CASSLIKEVQETQYF
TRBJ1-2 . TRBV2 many TGTGCCAGCACCGCGGGAGGGGGACACTATGGCTACACCTTC CASTAGGGHYGYTF
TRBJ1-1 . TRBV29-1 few TGCAGCGTTGGAAAGACTGAAGCTTTCTTT CSVGKTEAFF
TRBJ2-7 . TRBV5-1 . TGCGCCAGCGCGATAGGGGTCGGCACCTACGAGCAGTACTTC CASAIGVGTYEQYF
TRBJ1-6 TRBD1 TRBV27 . TGTGCCAGCAGTTTATCGGGGACAGCATTTTATAATTCACCCCTCCACTTT CASSLSGTAFYNSPLHF
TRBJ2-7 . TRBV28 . TGTGCCAGCAGCGCGCACAAGGATGGAGGGTCCTACGAGCAGTACTTC CASSAHKDGGSYEQYF
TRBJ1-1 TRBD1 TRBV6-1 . TGTGCCAGCAGTGACACCGGGACAGGGGTTAACACTGAAGCTTTCTTT CASSDTGTGVNTEAFF